This entry lists 10 T cell receptor beta chains sequenced from one sample in a study of blood T cell repertoires in COVID-19. The assay was immunoSEQ multiplex PCR, and TCRdb's table has in-frame clones only and misses some. This sample yields around 280,000 clones, of which roughly 86% are seen a single time; over 8.5% belongs to the top ten. Sequencing was carried out using peripheral blood. Every receptor here comes from a woman in her twenties or thirties with COVID-19, enrolled during active disease.

V and J are TRBV3-1 (or the pseudogene TRBV3-2) and TRBJ2-1; TRBD2 matches at 9 bases. The CDR3 covers 15 residues. Per germline, CDR1 LGHDT and CDR2 YNNKEL (reference sequence). The trim removed 0 bases at V and 6 bases at J, leaving 3 bases unmatched. The CDR3 sequence: CASSQDYSGGNEQFF. CDR3 in DNA: TGTGCCAGCAGCCAAGATTATAGCGGGGGCAATGAGCAGTTCTTC.

V usage is TRBV7-8 and J usage is TRBJ2-1; 7 bases line up with TRBD1. This CDR3 has 16 residues. In germline, CDR1 is SGHVS, CDR2 FQNEAQ. The J segment lost 0 bases and the V segment lost 3 bases, leaving 5 bases of the junction unmatched. The CDR3 here is CASSFAQGSSYNEQFF. The CDR3 DNA sequence: TGTGCCAGCAGCTTCGCACAGGGGTCCTCCTACAATGAGCAGTTCTTC.

The sample holds one count of this clone. The V gene is TRBV3-1 (or the pseudogene TRBV3-2), the J gene TRBJ1-5; D not certain. Germline V gene sequence: CDR1 LGHDT, CDR2 YNNKEL (reference sequence). V was cut by 4 bases and J by 1 base, with 17 bases left in between. The length of the CDR3 is 17 residues. In DNA, the CDR3 is TGTGCCAGCAGCCCCGGGGTCACGTTCGGGAGCAATCAGCCCCAGCATTTT. This translates into CASSPGVTFGSNQPQHF.

This clone was detected only a few times. The rearrangement links TRBV18 to TRBJ1-5; TRBD1 might be the D (5 bases). Trimming removed 3 bases from V and 0 bases from J, with 12 bases in between. This CDR3 has 16 amino acids. The germline gives CDR1 KGHSH, CDR2 LQKENI. This chain's CDR3 is CASSPSGRSSNQPQHF. The CDR3 coding sequence is TGTGCCAGCTCACCTTCAGGGCGTAGTAGCAATCAGCCCCAGCATTTT.

The chain has TRBV11-3 and TRBJ2-5; the match to TRBD1 covers 10 bases. Germline assignment: CDR1 SGHNT and CDR2 YENEEA. This CDR3 contains 15 residues. With V trimmed by 5 bases and J by 2 bases, 5 bases remained unmatched. For the CDR3, the DNA is TGTGCCAGCAGCAATCCGGACAGGGGGCAAGAGACCCAGTACTTC. The encoded protein is CASSNPDRGQETQYF.

This chain connects TRBV7-8 to TRBJ1-4; D might be TRBD1 (5 bases). Trimming left V 1 base short and J 7 bases short, with 22 bases between. Germline assignment: CDR1 SGHVS and CDR2 FQNEAQ. The CDR3 totals 18 residues. The CDR3 coding sequence is TGTGCCAGCAGCTTAGTCGGAGATCAGGGCGAATTGGGTGAAAAACTGTTTTTT. It translates to CASSLVGDQGELGEKLFF. The full variable domain, in which reference TRBV7-8 and TRBJ1-4 provide the parts outside the CDR3, is GAGVSQSPRYKVAKRGQDVALRCDPISGHVSLFWYQQALGQGPEFLTYFQNEAQLDKSGLPSDRFFAERPEGSVSTLKIQRTQQEDSAVYLCASSLVGDQGELGEKLFFGSGTQLSVL.

The chain employs TRBV18 and TRBJ2-7; D ambiguous. There are 14 residues in the CDR3. The germline V gene encodes CDR1 KGHSH and CDR2 LQKENI. The V end was cut by 5 bases, the J end by 0 bases, with 11 bases between. The CDR3 region has the DNA TGTGCCAGCTCAGAAGAGCGTACCTCCTACGAGCAGTACTTC. It yields the protein CASSEERTSYEQYF.

V gene TRBV11-2 combines with J gene TRBJ2-7; 8 nucleotides line up with TRBD2. The CDR3 totals 15 residues. V lost 5 bases, J lost 3 bases, and 9 bases stayed unmatched. From germline, CDR1 is SGHAT and CDR2 FQNNGV. The CDR3 here is CASSRIAGKHYEQYF. In nucleotides, the CDR3 is TGTGCCAGCAGCCGGATAGCGGGGAAACACTACGAGCAGTACTTC.

This clone was recorded only once. In DNA form, the CDR3 reads TGTGCCAGCACGGGACAGATAGGCACAGATACGCAGTATTTT. Its translation: CASTGQIGTDTQYF. The V and J genes are TRBV2 and TRBJ2-3; 7 bases agree with TRBD1. The CDR3 extends over 14 amino acids. Trimming at V came to 7 bases and at J to 1 base, leaving 5 bases not matched to a gene. Germline lookup yields CDR1 SNHLY and CDR2 FYNNEI.

This chain connects TRBV18 to TRBJ2-7, with D tentatively TRBD2 (5 bases). V lost 3 bases, J lost 2 bases, and 11 bases lay in between. Germline CDR1 is KGHSH and CDR2 is LQKENI. CDR3 length: 14 residues. The CDR3 region has the DNA TGTGCCAGCTCACCGATCGAGGGTGCCTACGAGCAGTACTTC. This encodes CASSPIEGAYEQYF.